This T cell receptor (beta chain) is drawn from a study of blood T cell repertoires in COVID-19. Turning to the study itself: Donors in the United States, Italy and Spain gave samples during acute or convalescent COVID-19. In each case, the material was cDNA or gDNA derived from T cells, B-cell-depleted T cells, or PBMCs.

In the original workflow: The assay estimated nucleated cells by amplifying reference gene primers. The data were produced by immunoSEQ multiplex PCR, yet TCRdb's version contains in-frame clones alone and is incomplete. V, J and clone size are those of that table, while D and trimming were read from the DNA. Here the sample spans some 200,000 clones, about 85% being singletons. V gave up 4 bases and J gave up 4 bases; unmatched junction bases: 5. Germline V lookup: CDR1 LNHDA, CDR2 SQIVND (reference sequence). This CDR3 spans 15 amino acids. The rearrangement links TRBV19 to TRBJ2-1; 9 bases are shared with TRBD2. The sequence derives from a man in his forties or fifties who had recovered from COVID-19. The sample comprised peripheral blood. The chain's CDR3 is CASSTLAGGYNEQFF. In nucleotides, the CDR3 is TGTGCCAGTAGTACCCTTGCGGGAGGGTACAATGAGCAGTTCTTC.